These T cell receptor beta chains were read from a single sample in a study of T cells after yellow fever vaccination. TCRdb passed the 5' RACE reads through MiXCR, listing each CDR3 protein once. The sample lists 500,000 to 650,000 distinct CDR3 sequences, about 15% occurring once. Sequenced here: PBMCs, sampled less than 6 days after the first yellow fever vaccination. The receptor source for this set is a man aged 18 to 30 who received the YFV17D yellow fever vaccine. Both conserved end residues are part of each CDR3. D genes are given only for firm matches. Clone sizes are given selectively: once, few, many, or a class where the clone is expanded.

cdr3_nt	cdr3_aa	clone_size	v_call	j_call	d_call
TGTGCCAGCTCCGGGGAGGGGTGGGAGACCCAGTACTTC	CASSGEGWETQYF	NA	TRBV5-5	TRBJ2-5	TRBD2
TGCGCCAGCAGCCAAACTGGGGGCTACGAGCAGTACTTC	CASSQTGGYEQYF	few	TRBV5-1	TRBJ2-7	NA
TGCGGTGCTTGCCAGGGGGGGGGCGACAATGAGCAGTTCTTC	CGACQGGGDNEQFF	NA	TRBV20-1	TRBJ2-1	NA
TGCGCCAGCAGCTCTGGACAGGTCGGGGAGCTGTTTTTT	CASSSGQVGELFF	NA	TRBV4-1	TRBJ2-2	TRBD1
TGTGCCAGCAGCTTAATAGGGACTAGCGGTCCCAATGAGCAGTTCTTC	CASSLIGTSGPNEQFF	NA	TRBV7-3	TRBJ2-1	TRBD2
TGTGCCAGCAGTCATAGGGTCCACAATGAGCAGTTCTTC	CASSHRVHNEQFF	NA	TRBV7-6	TRBJ2-1	NA
TGCAGCGCCGGAGGGGGACAGGGGATGAATGAAAAACTGTTTTTT	CSAGGGQGMNEKLFF	NA	TRBV29-1	TRBJ1-4	TRBD1
TGTGCCAGCAGCTTAGGTCTCTTTTTGGAGGGCCAAGAGACCCAGTACTTC	CASSLGLFLEGQETQYF	NA	TRBV11-1	TRBJ2-5	NA
TGCGCCAGCAGCTTGGTGGGGCAGGACGGCTACACCTTC	CASSLVGQDGYTF	NA	TRBV5-1	TRBJ1-2	NA
TGTGCCAGCAGCCAAGTCGGGAACTCTGGAAACACCATATATTTT	CASSQVGNSGNTIYF	NA	TRBV14	TRBJ1-3	NA
TGTGCCAGCAGTTATCTGACAGGGGAATATGAGCAGTTCTTC	CASSYLTGEYEQFF	few	TRBV6-5	TRBJ2-1	TRBD1
TGTGCCAGCAGCTCCCAGACAGGGTTGAACACTGAAGCTTTCTTT	CASSSQTGLNTEAFF	few	TRBV7-2	TRBJ1-1	TRBD1
TGTGCCAGCAGTTTACGCGCTCGGGACACCAATTCACCCCTCCACTTT	CASSLRARDTNSPLHF	NA	TRBV27	TRBJ1-6	NA
TGTGCCAGCAGCTTAACAGGGGAGAAATCCTCTGGAAACACCATATATTTT	CASSLTGEKSSGNTIYF	NA	TRBV7-2	TRBJ1-3	TRBD1
TGTGCTAGCAGCGCCTGGACAGGCGGGGGCACCGGGGAGCTGTTTTTT	CASSAWTGGGTGELFF	NA	TRBV7-7	TRBJ2-2	NA
TGTGCCAGCAGCTTAACGGCAGGCACCGGGGAGCTGTTTTTT	CASSLTAGTGELFF	many	TRBV7-3	TRBJ2-2	NA
TGTGCCAGCAGCCCCGCTATAGGGAATCAGCCCCAGCATTTT	CASSPAIGNQPQHF	few	TRBV16	TRBJ1-5	NA
TGTGCCAGCAGTTACGGGGCCGGCGGGGAAAAACTGTTTTTT	CASSYGAGGEKLFF	few	TRBV6-5	TRBJ1-4	NA
TGTGCCAGCAGTTACTCGATGTTAGTCAAGAAGTACTTC	CASSYSMLVKKYF	NA	TRBV6-5	TRBJ2-5	NA
TGTGCCAGCAGCTTGGGATTGAGGAATGAGCAGTTCTTC	CASSLGLRNEQFF	NA	TRBV5-5	TRBJ2-1	NA
TGCGCCAGCAGCCCTCGGCAGGGCCCAGATACGCAGTATTTT	CASSPRQGPDTQYF	many	TRBV5-1	TRBJ2-3	NA
TGTGCCAGCAGCCTCGAAACAGGGAAAAGAAGCACCGGGGAGCTGTTTTTT	CASSLETGKRSTGELFF	few	TRBV9	TRBJ2-2	NA
TGCGCCAGCAGCTTCCGGGACAGGGCAGCAACTAATGAGCAGTTCTTC	CASSFRDRAATNEQFF	few	TRBV5-1	TRBJ2-1	TRBD1
TGCAGTGCTAGAGAAGGGAGGTATACGCAGTATTTT	CSAREGRYTQYF	few	TRBV20-1	TRBJ2-3	NA
TGTGCCATCAGCTTGGACTCTGGAAACACCATATATTTT	CAISLDSGNTIYF	few	TRBV10-3	TRBJ1-3	NA
TGTGCCAGCAGCTTAGGAACCGGGACAGACAACACCGGGGAGCTGTTTTTT	CASSLGTGTDNTGELFF	few	TRBV11-3	TRBJ2-2	TRBD1
TGTGCCAGCTCACCAATGGGACAGGGGTGGACTGAAGCTTTCTTT	CASSPMGQGWTEAFF	NA	TRBV18	TRBJ1-1	TRBD1
TGCGCCAGCAGCTTGGTCGGCGGCTACGAGCAGTACTTC	CASSLVGGYEQYF	many	TRBV5-1	TRBJ2-7	NA
TGTGCCAGCTCGGGGTCTGTCTCCTATGGCTACACCTTC	CASSGSVSYGYTF	few	TRBV6-1	TRBJ1-2	NA
TGTGCCAGCAGCCCGTCTCCGGGGGTAGGGGCCGGGGAGCTGTTTTTT	CASSPSPGVGAGELFF	few	TRBV7-3	TRBJ2-2	NA
TGCGCCAGCAGCCCCTCACTTGGCAAAAACATTCAGTACTTC	CASSPSLGKNIQYF	few	TRBV5-1	TRBJ2-4	NA
TGCGCCAGCAGCCAAGAGGGGTGGGCGAACACCGGGGAGCTGTTTTTT	CASSQEGWANTGELFF	many	TRBV4-3	TRBJ2-2	NA
TGCGCCAGCAGCCAAGATAGTAGTAGGTCCGCGACCCAGTACTTC	CASSQDSSRSATQYF	NA	TRBV4-3	TRBJ2-5	NA
TGTGCCAGCACTACATCCCAGACCACCAATTCACCCCTCCACTTT	CASTTSQTTNSPLHF	NA	TRBV12-3/TRBV12-4	TRBJ1-6	NA
TGTGCCAGCAGCCAAGCGGGGGGCCAAGAGACCCAGTACTTC	CASSQAGGQETQYF	many	TRBV4-2	TRBJ2-5	TRBD2
TGTGCCACCAAGGCCGGGGTGAACACCGGGGAGCTGTTTTTT	CATKAGVNTGELFF	NA	TRBV12-3/TRBV12-4	TRBJ2-2	NA
TGTGCCAGCAGTGTGCTAGAGGGTAGAGCGGGAGAGACCCAGTACTTC	CASSVLEGRAGETQYF	NA	TRBV28	TRBJ2-5	NA
TGCAGTGCCCCGTTAGCGGGGGTCTACAATGAGCAGTTCTTC	CSAPLAGVYNEQFF	few	TRBV20-1	TRBJ2-1	TRBD2
TGCGCCAGCAGCTTGGAGAGGGGATTAGGGGAGACCCAGTACTTC	CASSLERGLGETQYF	few	TRBV5-1	TRBJ2-5	NA
TGTGCCAGCAGTCAGGGGCTCCTAGGATATGGCTACACCTTC	CASSQGLLGYGYTF	few	TRBV6-2/TRBV6-3	TRBJ1-2	NA
TGTGCCAGCAGTGAGGCCGTTGAGGGTACGGGGGAGCTGTTTTTT	CASSEAVEGTGELFF	NA	TRBV2	TRBJ2-2	NA
TGTGCCAGCAGCTTAGCACTTCTAGTAGGCTCCTATAATTCACCCCTCCACTTT	CASSLALLVGSYNSPLHF	NA	TRBV7-2	TRBJ1-6	NA
TGCAGTGCTAGCGGGTTGGCAAAAATGAACACTGAAGCTTTCTTT	CSASGLAKMNTEAFF	NA	TRBV20-1	TRBJ1-1	NA
TGTGCCAGCAGTTACTCCCCCCCGGGTGCCCTTTCCTACAATGAGCAGTTCTTC	CASSYSPPGALSYNEQFF	few	TRBV6-2/TRBV6-3	TRBJ2-1	NA
TGTGCCAGCGGTTCTAAAGGACAGACAGATACGCAGTATTTT	CASGSKGQTDTQYF	NA	TRBV27	TRBJ2-3	NA
TGTGCCAGTAGTATCCGCCCGTGGAGGGGGCTTTTAGATACGCAGTATTTT	CASSIRPWRGLLDTQYF	NA	TRBV19	TRBJ2-3	NA
TGCAGTGCTTCGGACTGGGACAATGAGCAGTTCTTC	CSASDWDNEQFF	many	TRBV20-1	TRBJ2-1	NA
TGCGCCAGCAGACCCCGGCCCGGGACTAGCGGGGGGGCTCTGGCACCTATTACGCAGTATTTT	CASRPRPGTSGGALAPITQYF	NA	TRBV5-1	TRBJ2-3	TRBD2
TGTGCCACCAGCAGAAATAGAGCGGGGAGCTACTACAATGAGCAGTTCTTC	CATSRNRAGSYYNEQFF	NA	TRBV15	TRBJ2-1	TRBD2
TGTGCCAGCAGTCCTTTGGGGGGGGCACACACTGAAGCTTTCTTT	CASSPLGGAHTEAFF	NA	TRBV6-1	TRBJ1-1	NA
TGTGCCAGCAAACCGGGAACGAACACCGGGGAGCTGTTTTTT	CASKPGTNTGELFF	few	TRBV6-5	TRBJ2-2	NA
TGTGCCAGCAGTCTGCCAGGCGCAGGGTCCTACAATGAGCAGTTCTTC	CASSLPGAGSYNEQFF	NA	TRBV28	TRBJ2-1	NA
TGTGCCAGCACCTTACGCCGGGGGGTAGCAGATACGCAGTATTTT	CASTLRRGVADTQYF	NA	TRBV7-2	TRBJ2-3	TRBD2
TGCAGTGCTCAACGAACGGGGTTCACTGAAGCTTTCTTT	CSAQRTGFTEAFF	few	TRBV20-1	TRBJ1-1	NA